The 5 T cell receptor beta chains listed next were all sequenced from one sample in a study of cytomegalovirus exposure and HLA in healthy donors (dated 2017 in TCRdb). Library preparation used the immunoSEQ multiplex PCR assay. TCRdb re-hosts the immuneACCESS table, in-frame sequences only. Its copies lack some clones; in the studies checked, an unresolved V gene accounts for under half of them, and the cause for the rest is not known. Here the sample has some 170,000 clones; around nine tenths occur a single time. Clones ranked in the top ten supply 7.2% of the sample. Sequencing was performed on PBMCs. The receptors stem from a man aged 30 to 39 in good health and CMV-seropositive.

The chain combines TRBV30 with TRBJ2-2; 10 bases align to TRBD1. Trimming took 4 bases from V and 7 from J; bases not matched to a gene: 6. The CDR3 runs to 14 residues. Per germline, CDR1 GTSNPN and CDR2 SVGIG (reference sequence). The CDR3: CAWTDRGRNGELFF. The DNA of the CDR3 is TGTGCCTGGACTGACAGGGGGCGGAACGGGGAGCTGTTTTTT.

CDR3 region: CSVEEALAGVEQFF. CDR3 bases: TGCAGCGTTGAAGAAGCACTAGCGGGAGTTGAGCAGTTCTTC. The chain recombines TRBV29-1 with TRBJ2-1; 11 bases are shared with TRBD2. J gave up 9 bases and V 0 bases, and 4 bases lay outside the gene matches. The CDR3 length is 14 residues. Per the germline V gene, CDR1 is SQVTM and CDR2 is ANQGSEA.

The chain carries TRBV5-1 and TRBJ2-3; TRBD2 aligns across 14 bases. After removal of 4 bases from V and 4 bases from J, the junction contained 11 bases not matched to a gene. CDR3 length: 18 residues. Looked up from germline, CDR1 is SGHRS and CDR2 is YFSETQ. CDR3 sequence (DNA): TGCGCCAGCAGCGCTGGGACTAGCGGGAGTGTGGGCCCAGATACGCAGTATTTT. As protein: CASSAGTSGSVGPDTQYF.

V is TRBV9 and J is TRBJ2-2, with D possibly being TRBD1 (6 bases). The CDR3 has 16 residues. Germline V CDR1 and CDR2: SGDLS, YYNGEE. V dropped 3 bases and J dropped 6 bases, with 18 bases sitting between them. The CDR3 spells CASSASGMGASGELFF. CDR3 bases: TGTGCCAGCAGCGCATCCGGGATGGGGGCATCCGGGGAGCTGTTTTTT.

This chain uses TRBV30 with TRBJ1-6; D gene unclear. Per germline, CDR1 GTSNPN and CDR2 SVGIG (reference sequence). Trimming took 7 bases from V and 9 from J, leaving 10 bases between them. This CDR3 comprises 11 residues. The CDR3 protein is CASEWGSPLHF. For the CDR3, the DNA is TGTGCCTCGGAGTGGGGTTCACCCCTCCACTTT. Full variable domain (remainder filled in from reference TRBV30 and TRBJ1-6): SQTIHQWPATLVQPVGSPLSLECTVEGTSNPNLYWYRQAAGRGLQLLFYSVGIGQISSEVPQNLSASRPQDRQFILSSKKLLLSDSGFYLCASEWGSPLHFGNGTRLTVT.